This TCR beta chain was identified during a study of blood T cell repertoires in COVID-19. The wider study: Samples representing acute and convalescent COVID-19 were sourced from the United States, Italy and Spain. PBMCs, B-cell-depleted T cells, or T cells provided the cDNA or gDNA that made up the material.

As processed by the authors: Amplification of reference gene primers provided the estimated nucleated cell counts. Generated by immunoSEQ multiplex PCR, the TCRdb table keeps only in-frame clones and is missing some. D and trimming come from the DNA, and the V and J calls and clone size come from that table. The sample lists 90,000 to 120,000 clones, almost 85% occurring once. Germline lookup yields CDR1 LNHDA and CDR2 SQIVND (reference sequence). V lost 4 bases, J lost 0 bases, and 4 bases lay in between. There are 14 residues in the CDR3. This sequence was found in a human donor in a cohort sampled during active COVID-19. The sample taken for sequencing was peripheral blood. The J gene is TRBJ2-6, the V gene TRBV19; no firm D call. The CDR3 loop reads CASSTVSGANVLTF. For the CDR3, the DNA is TGTGCCAGTAGTACGGTCTCTGGGGCCAACGTCCTGACTTTC.